This section outlines one T cell receptor beta chain sequence together with its context. The antigen remains undetermined. Produced via immunoSEQ multiplex PCR; TCRdb's table is partial and in-frame only. The table records some 71,000 clones, roughly 89% of them present only once. This specimen belongs to a study of OX40 agonist ivuxolimab in advanced cancers. Study-wide points: CD8+ T cells showed, on average, more clonal expansion than CD4+ cells.

The J segment lost 7 bases and the V segment lost 6 bases, leaving 12 bases of the junction unmatched. Germline values: CDR1 MNHEY, CDR2 SMNVEV (reference sequence). The CDR3 sequence is 16 residues long. The receptor was derived from an adult with an advanced solid tumor such as melanoma, head and neck, liver or kidney cancer. The J gene is TRBJ2-7, the V gene TRBV27; the match to TRBD2 covers 13 bases. Source: CD4+ or CD8+ T cells sorted from blood, taken in a trial of the OX40 agonist ivuxolimab. DNA for the CDR3: TGTGCCAGCAGGACTAGCGGGAGGACCCCCTCGGGTGAGCAGTACTTC. Translation gives CASRTSGRTPSGEQYF.